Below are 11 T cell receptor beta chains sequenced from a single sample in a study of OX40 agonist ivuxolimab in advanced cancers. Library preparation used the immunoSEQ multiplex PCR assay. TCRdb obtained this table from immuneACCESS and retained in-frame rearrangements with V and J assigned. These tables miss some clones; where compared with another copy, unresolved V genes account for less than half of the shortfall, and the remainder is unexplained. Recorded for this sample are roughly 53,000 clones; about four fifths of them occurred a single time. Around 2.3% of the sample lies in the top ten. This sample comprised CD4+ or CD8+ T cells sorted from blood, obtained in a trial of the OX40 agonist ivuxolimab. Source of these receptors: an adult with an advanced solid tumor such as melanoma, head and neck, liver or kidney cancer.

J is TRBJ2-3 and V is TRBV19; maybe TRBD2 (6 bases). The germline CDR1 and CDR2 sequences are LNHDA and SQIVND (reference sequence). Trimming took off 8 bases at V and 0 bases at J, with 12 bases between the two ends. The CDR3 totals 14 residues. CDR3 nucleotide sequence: TGTGCCAGTGGAGACGGGACTAGCACAGATACGCAGTATTTT. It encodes CASGDGTSTDTQYF.

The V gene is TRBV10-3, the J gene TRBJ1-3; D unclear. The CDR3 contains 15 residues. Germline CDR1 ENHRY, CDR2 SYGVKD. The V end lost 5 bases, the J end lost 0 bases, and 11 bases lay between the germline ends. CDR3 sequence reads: CAISPRWASGNTIYF. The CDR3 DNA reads TGTGCCATCAGTCCCAGGTGGGCCTCTGGAAACACCATATATTTT.

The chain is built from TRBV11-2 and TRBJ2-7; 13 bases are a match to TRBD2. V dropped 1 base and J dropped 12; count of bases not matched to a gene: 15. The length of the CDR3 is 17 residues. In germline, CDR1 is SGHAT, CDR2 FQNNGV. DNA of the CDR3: TGTGCCAGCAGCTTAGCGCCTTGGACTAGCGGGGGAGGGTTAGGGTACTTC. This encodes CASSLAPWTSGGGLGYF.

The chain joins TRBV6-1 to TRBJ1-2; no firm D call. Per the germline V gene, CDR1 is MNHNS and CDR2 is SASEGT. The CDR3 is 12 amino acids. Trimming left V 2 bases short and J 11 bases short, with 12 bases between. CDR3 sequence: CASSESQSSYTF. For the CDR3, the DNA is TGTGCCAGCAGTGAAAGTCAGTCCTCGTACACCTTC.

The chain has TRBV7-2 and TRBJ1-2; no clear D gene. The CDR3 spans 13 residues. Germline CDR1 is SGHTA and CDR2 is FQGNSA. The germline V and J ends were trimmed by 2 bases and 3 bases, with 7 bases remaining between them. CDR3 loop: CASSLSHHYGYTF. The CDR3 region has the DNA TGTGCCAGCAGCTTATCTCATCACTATGGCTACACCTTC.

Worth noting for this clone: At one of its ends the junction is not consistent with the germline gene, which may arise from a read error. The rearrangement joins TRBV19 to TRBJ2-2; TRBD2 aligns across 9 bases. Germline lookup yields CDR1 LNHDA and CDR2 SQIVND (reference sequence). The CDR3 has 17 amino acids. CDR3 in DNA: TGTGTCAGTAGTATCCCGACTAGCGGCCGATCGGGCGGGGAGCTGTTTTTT. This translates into CVSSIPTSGRSGGELFF.

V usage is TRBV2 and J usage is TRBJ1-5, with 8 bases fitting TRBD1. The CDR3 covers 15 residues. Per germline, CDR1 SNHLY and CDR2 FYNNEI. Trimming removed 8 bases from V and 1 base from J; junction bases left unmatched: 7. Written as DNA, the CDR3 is TGTGCCAGCGCTGGGCAGGGGGCGAGCAATCAGCCCCAGCATTTT. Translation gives CASAGQGASNQPQHF.

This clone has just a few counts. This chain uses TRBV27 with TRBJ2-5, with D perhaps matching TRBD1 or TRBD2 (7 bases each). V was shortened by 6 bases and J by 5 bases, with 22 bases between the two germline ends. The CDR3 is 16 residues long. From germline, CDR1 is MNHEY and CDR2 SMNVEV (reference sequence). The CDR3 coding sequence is TGTGCCAGCAGGGGCAACAGGGGAGGGGACTGGGAGACCCAGTACTTC. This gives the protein CASRGNRGGDWETQYF.

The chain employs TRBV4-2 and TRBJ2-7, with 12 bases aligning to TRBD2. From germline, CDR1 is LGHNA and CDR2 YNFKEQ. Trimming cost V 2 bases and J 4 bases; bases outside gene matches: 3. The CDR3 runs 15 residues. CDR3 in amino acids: CASSQRLAGEYEQYF. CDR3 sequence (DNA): TGTGCCAGCAGCCAACGACTAGCGGGAGAATACGAGCAGTACTTC.

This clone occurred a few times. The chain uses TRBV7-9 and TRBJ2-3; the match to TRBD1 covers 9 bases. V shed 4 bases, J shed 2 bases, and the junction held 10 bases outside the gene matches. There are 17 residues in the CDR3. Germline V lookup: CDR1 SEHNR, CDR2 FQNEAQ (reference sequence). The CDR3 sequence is CASSSPGQGRPTDTQYF. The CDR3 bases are TGTGCCAGCAGCTCCCCGGGACAGGGAAGGCCCACAGATACGCAGTATTTT.

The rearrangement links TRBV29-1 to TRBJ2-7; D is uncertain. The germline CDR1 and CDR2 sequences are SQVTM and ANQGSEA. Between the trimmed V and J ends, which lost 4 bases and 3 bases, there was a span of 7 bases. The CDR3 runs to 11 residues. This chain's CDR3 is CSVGQDYEQYF. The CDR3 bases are TGCAGCGTTGGGCAGGACTACGAGCAGTACTTC.